This T cell receptor beta chain was obtained from a study of cytomegalovirus exposure and HLA in healthy donors. This CDR3 has 15 residues. V lost 0 bases, J lost 4 bases, and 13 bases lay in between. The germline gives CDR1 MGHRA, CDR2 YSYEKL. A single count supports this clone. No antigen is known for it. Broader study findings: Later analysis identified a missense DCLRE1C variant that was linked to TCR beta V- and J-gene trimming.

The PCR contained 60 Vbeta and 13 Jbeta primers. Sequencing used immunoSEQ multiplex PCR; TCRdb keeps in-frame clones, though not all of them. The sample contains about 190,000 clones, approximately 75% of which appear only once. This sequence was found in a man younger than 40 in good health and CMV-seropositive. The sequencing input was PBMCs. J is TRBJ2-7 and V is TRBV4-1; possible D gene TRBD2, 6 bases. The CDR3 protein is CASSQETSRLYEQYF. DNA for the CDR3: TGCGCCAGCAGCCAAGAAACTAGCAGATTGTACGAGCAGTACTTC.